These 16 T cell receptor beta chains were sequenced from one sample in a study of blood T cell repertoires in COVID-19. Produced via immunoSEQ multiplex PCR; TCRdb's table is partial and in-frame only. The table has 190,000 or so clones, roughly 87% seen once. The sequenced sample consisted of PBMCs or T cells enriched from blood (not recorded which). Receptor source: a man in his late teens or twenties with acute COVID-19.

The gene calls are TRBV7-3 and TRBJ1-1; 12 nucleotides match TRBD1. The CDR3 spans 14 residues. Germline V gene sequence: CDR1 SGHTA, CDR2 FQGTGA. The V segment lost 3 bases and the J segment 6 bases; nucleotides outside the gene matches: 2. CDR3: CASSFGTGGSEAFF. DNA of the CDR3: TGTGCCAGCAGCTTTGGGACAGGGGGCTCTGAAGCTTTCTTT.

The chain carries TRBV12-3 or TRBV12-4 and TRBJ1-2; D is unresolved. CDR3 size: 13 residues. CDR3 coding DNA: TGTGCAGTGGGGAAGGAGGCTAACTATGGCTACACCTTC. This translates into CAVGKEANYGYTF.

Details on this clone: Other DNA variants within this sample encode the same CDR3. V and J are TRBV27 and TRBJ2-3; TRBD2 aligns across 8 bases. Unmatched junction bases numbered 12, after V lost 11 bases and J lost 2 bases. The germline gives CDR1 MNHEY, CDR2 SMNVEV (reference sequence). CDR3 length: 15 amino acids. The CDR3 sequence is CASSSGTGPTDTQYF. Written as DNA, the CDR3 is TGTGCCTCCAGTAGCGGGACCGGACCCACAGATACGCAGTATTTT.

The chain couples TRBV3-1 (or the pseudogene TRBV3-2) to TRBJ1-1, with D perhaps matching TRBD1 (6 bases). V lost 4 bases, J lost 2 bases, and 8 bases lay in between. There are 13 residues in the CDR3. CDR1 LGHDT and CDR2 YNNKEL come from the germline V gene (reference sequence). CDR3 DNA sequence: TGTGCCAGCAGCCCAGGGGTAAACACTGAAGCTTTCTTT. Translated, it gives CASSPGVNTEAFF.

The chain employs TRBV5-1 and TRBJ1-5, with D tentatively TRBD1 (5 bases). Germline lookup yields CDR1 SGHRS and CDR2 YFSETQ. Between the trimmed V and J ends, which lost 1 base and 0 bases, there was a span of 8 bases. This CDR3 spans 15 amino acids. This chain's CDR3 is CASSLTGTSNQPQHF. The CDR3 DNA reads TGCGCCAGCAGCTTGACAGGTACTAGCAATCAGCCCCAGCATTTT.

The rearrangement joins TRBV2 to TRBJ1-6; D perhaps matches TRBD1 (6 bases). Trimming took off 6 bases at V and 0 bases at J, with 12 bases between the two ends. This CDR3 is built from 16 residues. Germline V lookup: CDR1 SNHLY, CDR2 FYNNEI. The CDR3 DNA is TGTGCCAGCAGGGAGGACAGTAGCTCCTATAATTCACCCCTCCACTTT. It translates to CASREDSSSYNSPLHF.

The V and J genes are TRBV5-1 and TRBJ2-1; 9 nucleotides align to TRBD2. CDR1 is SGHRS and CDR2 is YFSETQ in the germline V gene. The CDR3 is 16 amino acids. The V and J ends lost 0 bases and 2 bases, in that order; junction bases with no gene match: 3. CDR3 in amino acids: CASSLEAGGPYNEQFF. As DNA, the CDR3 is TGCGCCAGCAGCTTGGAAGCGGGAGGCCCCTACAATGAGCAGTTCTTC.

CDR3 sequence (DNA): TGTGCCAGCAGTGAAGGGAAAGAGGGCAAAAACATTCAGTACTTC. It specifies CASSEGKEGKNIQYF. The chain links TRBV25-1 to TRBJ2-4; perhaps TRBD2 as D (5 bases). The V gene's germline CDR1 is MGHDK and CDR2 SYGVNS. The ends were cut back, 2 bases at V and 3 bases at J, with 11 bases in the middle. The CDR3 runs 15 residues.

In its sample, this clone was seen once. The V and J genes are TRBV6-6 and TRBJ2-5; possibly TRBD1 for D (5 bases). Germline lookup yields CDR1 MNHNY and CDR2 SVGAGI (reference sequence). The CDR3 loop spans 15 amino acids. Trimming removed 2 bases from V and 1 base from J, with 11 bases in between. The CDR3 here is CASSYIGDSQETQYF. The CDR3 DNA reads TGTGCCAGCAGTTACATTGGAGACAGCCAAGAGACCCAGTACTTC.

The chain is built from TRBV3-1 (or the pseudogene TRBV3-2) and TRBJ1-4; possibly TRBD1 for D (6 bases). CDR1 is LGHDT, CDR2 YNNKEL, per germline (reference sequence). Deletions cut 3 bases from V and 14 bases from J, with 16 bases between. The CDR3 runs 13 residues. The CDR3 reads CASSQEGGGTLFF. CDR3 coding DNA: TGTGCCAGCAGCCAGGAAGGGGGGGGGACGCTGTTTTTT.

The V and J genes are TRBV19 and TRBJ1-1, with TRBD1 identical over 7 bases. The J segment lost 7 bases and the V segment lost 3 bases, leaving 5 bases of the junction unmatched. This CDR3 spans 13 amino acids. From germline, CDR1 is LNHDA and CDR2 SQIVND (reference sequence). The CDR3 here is CASSIGTALEAFF. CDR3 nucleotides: TGTGCCAGTAGTATTGGGACAGCTCTTGAAGCTTTCTTT. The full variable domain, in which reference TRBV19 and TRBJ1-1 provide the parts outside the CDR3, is DGGITQSPKYLFRKEGQNVTLSCEQNLNHDAMYWYRQDPGQGLRLIYYSQIVNDFQKGDIAEGYSVSREKKESFPLTVTSAQKNPTAFYLCASSIGTALEAFFGQGTRLTVV.

CDR3 nucleotide sequence: TGCAGCGTGCCCCTACCTTCTGGCTACACCTTC. Protein sequence: CSVPLPSGYTF. The chain carries TRBV29-1 and TRBJ1-2; D is ambiguous. Germline V CDR1 and CDR2: SQVTM, ANQGSEA. The V and J ends lost 6 bases and 7 bases respectively, with 12 bases between them. The CDR3 sequence is 11 residues long. Drawing the rest from reference TRBV29-1 and TRBJ1-2, the complete variable domain is SAVISQKPSRDICQRGTSLTIQCQVDSQVTMMFWYRQQPGQSLTLIATANQGSEATYESGFVIDKFPISRPNLTFSTLTVSNMSPEDSSIYLCSVPLPSGYTFGSGTRLTVV.

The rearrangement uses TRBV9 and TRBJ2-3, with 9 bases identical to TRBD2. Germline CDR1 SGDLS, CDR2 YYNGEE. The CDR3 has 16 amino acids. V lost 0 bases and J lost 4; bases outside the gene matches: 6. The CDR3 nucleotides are TGTGCCAGCAGCGTAGAAGGCGGGAGGGCCGCAGATACGCAGTATTTT. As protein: CASSVEGGRAADTQYF.

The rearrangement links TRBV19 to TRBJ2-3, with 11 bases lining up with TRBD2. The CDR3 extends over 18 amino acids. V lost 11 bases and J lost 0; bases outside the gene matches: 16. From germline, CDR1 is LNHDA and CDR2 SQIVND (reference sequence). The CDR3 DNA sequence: TGTGCCGGACGGCTGGATGTGGGACTAGCGGAGAGCACAGATACGCAGTATTTT. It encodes CAGRLDVGLAESTDTQYF. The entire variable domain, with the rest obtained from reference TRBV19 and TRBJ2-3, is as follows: DGGITQSPKYLFRKEGQNVTLSCEQNLNHDAMYWYRQDPGQGLRLIYYSQIVNDFQKGDIAEGYSVSREKKESFPLTVTSAQKNPTAFYLCAGRLDVGLAESTDTQYFGPGTRLTVL.

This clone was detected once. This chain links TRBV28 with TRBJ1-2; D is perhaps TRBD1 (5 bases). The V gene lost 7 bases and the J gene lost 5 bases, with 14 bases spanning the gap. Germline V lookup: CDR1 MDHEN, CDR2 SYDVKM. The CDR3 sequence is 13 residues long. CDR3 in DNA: TGTGCCAGCACCCAGGGTATCGGGTATGGCTACACCTTC. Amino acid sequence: CASTQGIGYGYTF.

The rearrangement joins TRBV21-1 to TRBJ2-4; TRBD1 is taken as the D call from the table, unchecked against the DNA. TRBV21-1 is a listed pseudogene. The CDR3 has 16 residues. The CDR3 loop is CASSKCDSAAKNIQYF. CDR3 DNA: TGTGCCAGCAGCAAATGTGACAGCGCAGCCAAAAACATTCAGTACTTC.